This note documents a single TCR beta chain sequence. Its antigen is unidentified. Researchers sorted naive CD8 T cells as cells that were CD8+CD4-CCR7+CD45RA+. Methods described previously were used for bulk TCR libraries, and listed TCR primers were applied. A single record per CDR3 protein comes from TCRdb applying MiXCR to the PCR reads. The sample consists of a few hundred thousand distinct CDR3 sequences, approximately 25% of them appearing once. J gave up 3 bases and V 3 bases, and 7 bases lay outside the gene matches. The CDR3 contains 15 residues. This record comes from a study of molecular identifiers for immune sequencing clone quantification. Study-level findings and limits: Beyond 20 RNA copies, clones held over 97% of effector molecules, compared with under 1% in naive cells.

Specimen: naive CD8+ T cells from blood, with Jurkat cell RNA spiked in. The subset denotes: FACS-sorted CD8+CD4-CCR7+CD45RA+ naive T cells. The clonotype was recovered from a human donor in good health. Some libraries in this study had Jurkat cell RNA spiked in. The V call is TRBV12-3 or TRBV12-4, the J call TRBJ1-2, with 7 bases fitting TRBD1. The CDR3 sequence: CASSLILRGHYGYTF. CDR3 sequence (DNA): TGTGCCAGCAGTTTGATCCTGAGGGGGCACTATGGCTACACCTTC.